This TCR beta chain was recovered during a study of OX40 agonist ivuxolimab in advanced cancers. Study-wide points: Clonal expansion by week 6 occurred in CD4+ and CD8+ blood T cells (at 0.1 to 3.0 mg/kg). Antigen targets of the expanded peripheral T cells went undetermined.

CDR3 length: 15 amino acids. The trim removed 3 bases at V and 7 bases at J, leaving 10 bases unmatched. CDR1 is SGHNT and CDR2 is YENEEA in the germline V gene. This clone has a handful of counts. What it binds is unknown. The repertoire was sequenced with immunoSEQ multiplex PCR; TCRdb's copy has only in-frame clones and lacks some. The profile covers about 9,100 clones, with more than 70% appearing a single time and about 11% taken by the ten largest. This clonotype was obtained from an adult with an advanced solid tumor such as melanoma, head and neck, liver or kidney cancer. This material consisted of CD4+ or CD8+ T cells sorted from blood, taken in a trial of the OX40 agonist ivuxolimab. The gene calls are TRBV11-3 and TRBJ2-3; 7 bases line up with TRBD1. The CDR3, as DNA: TGTGCCAGCAGCTTTACAGGGGCCACCTCGAATACGCAGTATTTT. Translating it yields CASSFTGATSNTQYF.